This entry lists 5 T cell receptor beta chains sequenced from one sample in a study of cytotoxic CD8 clonotypes in ibrutinib-treated CLL. Data came from immunoSEQ multiplex PCR; TCRdb stores just in-frame clones and leaves some out. The table has some 130,000 clones, over 75% seen once. The sequenced sample was PBMCs, obtained after 24 months of ibrutinib treatment. Receptor source: a human donor with chronic lymphocytic leukemia.

This clone was detected only once. The V gene is TRBV9, the J gene TRBJ2-5, with D perhaps being TRBD1 or TRBD2 (6 bases each). The V end was cut by 8 bases, the J end by 3 bases, with 14 bases between. The germline V gene encodes CDR1 SGDLS and CDR2 YYNGEE. The CDR3 is 13 residues long. In nucleotides, the CDR3 is TGTGCCAGTAGGGGGGCGGCCGAAGAGACCCAGTACTTC. Translating gives CASRGAAEETQYF.

The chain carries TRBV18 and TRBJ1-4; D gene uncertain. The germline V gene encodes CDR1 KGHSH and CDR2 LQKENI. This CDR3 comprises 13 residues. Trimming pared 6 bases from V and 7 bases from J, leaving 12 bases between. The CDR3 region has the DNA TGTGCCAGCTCCGGCTCTAGGACTGAAAAACTGTTTTTT. Protein product: CASSGSRTEKLFF.

CDR3 amino acids: CASSPLQGNQPQHF. The DNA for the CDR3 is TGTGCCAGCAGTCCCCTCCAGGGCAATCAGCCCCAGCATTTT. The rearrangement joins TRBV6-5 to TRBJ1-5; D is unclear. The length of the CDR3 is 14 residues. V was clipped by 5 bases and J by 2 bases, with 10 bases between them. The germline CDR1 and CDR2 sequences are MNHEY and SVGAGI.

The rearrangement uses TRBV5-1 and TRBJ2-1; weak D call: TRBD2 (7 bases). V was cut by 4 bases and J by 12 bases, with 26 bases left in between. The CDR3 spans 16 residues. The germline V gene encodes CDR1 SGHRS and CDR2 YFSETQ. CDR3 nucleotides: TGCGCCAGCAGCCTCAGGGGCGGGGGACCACCGAGGGGGCAGTTCTTC. Translation gives CASSLRGGGPPRGQFF.

The chain employs TRBV7-3 and TRBJ2-2, with D unclear. The CDR3 covers 14 residues. V lost 2 bases and J lost 5, with 9 bases in between. From germline, CDR1 is SGHTA and CDR2 FQGTGA. CDR3 loop: CASSLFPKTGELFF. In DNA form, the CDR3 reads TGTGCCAGCAGCTTATTCCCCAAAACCGGGGAGCTGTTTTTT.